The sample holds many counts of the clone carrying this TCR beta chain. The CDR3 spans 15 residues. Trimming removed 3 bases from V and 0 bases from J, with 8 bases in between. The TCRbeta library incorporated unique molecular identifiers. TCRdb processed the PCR reads anew with MiXCR; each CDR3 protein has one entry. Of hundreds of thousands of distinct CDR3 sequences in the sample, around 11% were seen once. The sample originates from a study of T-cell reconstitution after alpha-beta-depleted transplantation in children. This sequence was found in a human donor who donated a stem cell graft to a child with acute lymphoblastic leukemia. V gene TRBV12-3 or TRBV12-4 combines with J gene TRBJ2-2; D may be TRBD1 (6 bases). This material consisted of PBMCs from the stem cell graft donor, taken from the stem cell graft. CDR3 bases: TGTGCCAGCAGTTTTCAGGGGACGAACACCGGGGAGCTGTTTTTT. It codes for CASSFQGTNTGELFF.